This T cell receptor beta chain was found in a study of blood T cells in healthy people across ages. Primers used in a second PCR of roughly 6 to 12 cycles were a sample-barcoded 5' primer and a J-beta primer mix. TCRdb independently ran MiXCR on the 5' RACE reads; one entry per CDR3 protein. This table has more than 800,000 distinct CDR3 sequences, 40% to 45% appearing once. V was cut by 5 bases and J by 8 bases, with 9 bases left in between. The CDR3 is 11 residues long. Investigators took approximately 10 milliliters of peripheral blood from every donor. V usage is TRBV12-3 or TRBV12-4 and J usage is TRBJ1-2; D perhaps matches TRBD1 (5 bases). Sequencing was performed on blood. The sequence derives from a woman aged 60-75 years in good health. The CDR3 reads CASSEGWGYTF. The CDR3 bases are TGTGCCAGCAGTGAGGGGTGGGGCTACACCTTC.